This TCR beta chain was sequenced for a study of PD-1 blockade in classical Hodgkin lymphoma. There was relapse after autologous stem cell transplantation in every patient, and there was variation in brentuximab vedotin exposure. This clone came up a few times. The method was immunoSEQ multiplex PCR; TCRdb's version includes in-frame clones alone and lacks a portion of them. The profile shows some 23,000 clones, about 71% of them singletons. The CDR3 contains 12 residues. Trimming left V 6 bases short and J 3 bases short, with 7 bases between. Germline values: CDR1 MNHNS, CDR2 SASEGT. The chain couples TRBV6-1 to TRBJ2-3, with D unclear. Sequencing used peripheral blood mononuclear cells (PBMCs), obtained at baseline. This clonotype was obtained from a human donor with classical Hodgkin lymphoma. CDR3 nucleotides: TGTGCCAGCAGAATAGGGACAGATACGCAGTATTTT. Amino acid sequence: CASRIGTDTQYF.